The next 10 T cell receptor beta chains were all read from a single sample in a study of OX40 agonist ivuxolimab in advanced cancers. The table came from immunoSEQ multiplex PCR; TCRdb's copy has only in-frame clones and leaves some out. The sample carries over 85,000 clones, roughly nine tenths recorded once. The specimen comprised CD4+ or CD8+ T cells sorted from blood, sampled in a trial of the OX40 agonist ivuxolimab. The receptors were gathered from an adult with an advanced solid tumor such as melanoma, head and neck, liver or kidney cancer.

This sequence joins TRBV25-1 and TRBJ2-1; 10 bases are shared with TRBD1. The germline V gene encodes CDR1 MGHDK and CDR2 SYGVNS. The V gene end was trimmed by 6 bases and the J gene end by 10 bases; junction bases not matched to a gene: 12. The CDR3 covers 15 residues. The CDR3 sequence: CASRTGTGAFSEQFF. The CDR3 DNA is TGTGCCAGCAGGACCGGGACAGGGGCTTTTTCGGAGCAGTTCTTC.

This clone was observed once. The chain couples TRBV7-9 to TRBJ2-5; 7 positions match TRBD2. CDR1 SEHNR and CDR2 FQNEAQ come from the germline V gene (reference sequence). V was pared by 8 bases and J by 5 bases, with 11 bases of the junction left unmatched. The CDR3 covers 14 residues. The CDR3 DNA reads TGTGCCAGCCCGGGAGAGCGGGACTTGGAGACCCAGTACTTC. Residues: CASPGERDLETQYF.

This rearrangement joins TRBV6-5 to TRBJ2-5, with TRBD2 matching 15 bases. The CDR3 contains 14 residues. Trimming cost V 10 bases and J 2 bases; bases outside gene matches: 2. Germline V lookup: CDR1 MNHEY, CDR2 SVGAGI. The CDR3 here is CAIGLAGGQETQYF. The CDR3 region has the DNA TGTGCCATCGGACTAGCGGGAGGGCAAGAGACCCAGTACTTC.

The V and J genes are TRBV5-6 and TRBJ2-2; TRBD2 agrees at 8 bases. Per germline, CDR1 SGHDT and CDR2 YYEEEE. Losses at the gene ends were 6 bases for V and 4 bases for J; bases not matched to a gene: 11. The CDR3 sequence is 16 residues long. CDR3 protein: CASTSRVAGSTGELFF. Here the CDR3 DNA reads TGTGCCAGCACCTCCCGGGTAGCGGGATCCACCGGGGAGCTGTTTTTT.

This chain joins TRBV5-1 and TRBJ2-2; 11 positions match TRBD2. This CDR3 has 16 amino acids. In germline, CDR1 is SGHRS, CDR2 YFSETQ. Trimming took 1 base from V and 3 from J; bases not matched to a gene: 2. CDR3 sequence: CASSLTSGSYTGELFF. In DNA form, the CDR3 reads TGCGCCAGCAGCTTGACTAGCGGGAGTTACACCGGGGAGCTGTTTTTT.

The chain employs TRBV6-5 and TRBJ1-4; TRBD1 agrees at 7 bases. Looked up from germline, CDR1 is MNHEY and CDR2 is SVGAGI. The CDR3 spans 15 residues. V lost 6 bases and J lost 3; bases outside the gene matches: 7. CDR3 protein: CASSQQGRANEKLFF. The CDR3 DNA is TGTGCCAGCAGCCAACAGGGGAGAGCTAATGAAAAACTGTTTTTT.

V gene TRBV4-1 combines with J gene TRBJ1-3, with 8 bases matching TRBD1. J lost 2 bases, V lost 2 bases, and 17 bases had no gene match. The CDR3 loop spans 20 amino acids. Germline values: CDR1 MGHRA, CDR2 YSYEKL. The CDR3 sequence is CASSQPIVPDRVGPGNTIYF. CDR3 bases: TGCGCCAGCAGCCAACCTATAGTACCGGACAGGGTAGGCCCTGGAAACACCATATATTTT.

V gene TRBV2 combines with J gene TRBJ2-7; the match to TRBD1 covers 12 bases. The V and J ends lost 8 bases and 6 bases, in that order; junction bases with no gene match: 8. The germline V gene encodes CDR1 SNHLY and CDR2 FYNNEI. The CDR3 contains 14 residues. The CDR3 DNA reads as TGTGCCAGCTGCCGCCGGGACAGGGGGCGCGAGCAGTACTTC. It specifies CASCRRDRGREQYF.

CDR3 nucleotides: TGTGCCAGCAGCTTAGCACAGGGGGCGCGGGGTGGAGCTTTCTTT. Amino acid sequence: CASSLAQGARGGAFF. This sequence joins TRBV7-2 and TRBJ1-1, with 9 bases identical to TRBD1. The germline gives CDR1 SGHTA, CDR2 FQGNSA. Trimming took 0 bases from V and 10 from J; bases not matched to a gene: 9. The CDR3 length is 15 residues.

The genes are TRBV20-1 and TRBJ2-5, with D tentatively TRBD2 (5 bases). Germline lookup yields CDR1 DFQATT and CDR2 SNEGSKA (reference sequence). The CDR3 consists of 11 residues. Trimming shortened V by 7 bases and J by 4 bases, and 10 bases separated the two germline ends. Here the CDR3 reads CSERRRETQYF. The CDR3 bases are TGCAGTGAGAGGAGGAGAGAGACCCAGTACTTC.